This T cell receptor beta chain was retrieved from a study of blood T cell repertoires in COVID-19. Across the study: There were acute and convalescent COVID-19 samples, and they came from the United States, Italy and Spain. Sources were T cells, B-cell-depleted T cells, or PBMCs; the material itself was cDNA or gDNA.

The germline V gene has CDR1 SGHTA and CDR2 FQGNSA. The J segment lost 5 bases and the V segment lost 1 base, leaving 4 bases of the junction unmatched. The CDR3 covers 14 residues. Using immunoSEQ multiplex PCR, the repertoire was profiled, and TCRdb retains in-frame clones only, with some absent. This table holds about 140,000 clones, 75% to 80% found once. The J gene is TRBJ2-5, the V gene TRBV7-2; 7 positions agree with TRBD1. Sequenced sample: peripheral blood. The sequence was obtained from a woman aged 45-60 years with active or convalescent COVID-19. CDR3 residues: CASSLGGGGETQYF. In DNA form, the CDR3 reads TGTGCCAGCAGCTTAGGAGGGGGCGGGGAGACCCAGTACTTC.